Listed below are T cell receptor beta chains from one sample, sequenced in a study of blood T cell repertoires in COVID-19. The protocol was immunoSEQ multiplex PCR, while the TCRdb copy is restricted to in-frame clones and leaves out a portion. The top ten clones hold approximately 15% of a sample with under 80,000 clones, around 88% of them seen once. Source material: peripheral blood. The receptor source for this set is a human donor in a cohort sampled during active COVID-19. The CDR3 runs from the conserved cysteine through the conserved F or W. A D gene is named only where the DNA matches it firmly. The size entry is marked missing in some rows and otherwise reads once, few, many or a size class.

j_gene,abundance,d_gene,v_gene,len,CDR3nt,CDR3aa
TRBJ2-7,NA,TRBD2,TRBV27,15,TGTGCCAGCAGTTTCGGCGGGAGCCCAGGCTACGAGCAGTACTTC,CASSFGGSPGYEQYF
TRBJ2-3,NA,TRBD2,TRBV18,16,TGTGCCAGCTCACCACCGGCGGGAGTATCCACAGATACGCAGTATTTT,CASSPPAGVSTDTQYF
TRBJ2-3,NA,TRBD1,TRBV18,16,TGTGCCAGCTCACCGATTATCGCTGGGACAGACGAGGGTTGGTATTTT,CASSPIIAGTDEGWYF
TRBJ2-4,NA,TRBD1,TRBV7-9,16,TGTGCCAGCAGCTTATGGGCCAACAGGGGCAAAAACATTCAGTACTTC,CASSLWANRGKNIQYF
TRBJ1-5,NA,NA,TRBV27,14,TGTGCCAGCCGCCGGGGGGGCGGCAATCAGCCCCAGCATTTT,CASRRGGGNQPQHF
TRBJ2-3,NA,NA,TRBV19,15,TGTGCCAGTAGTCCAACAGACATAGGCACAGATACGCAGTATTTT,CASSPTDIGTDTQYF
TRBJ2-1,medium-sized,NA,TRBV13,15,TGTGCCAGCAGCTTAGGGGCAGGGTCCTACAATGAGCAGTTCTTC,CASSLGAGSYNEQFF
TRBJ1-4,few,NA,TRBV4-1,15,TGCGCCAGCAGCCAAGGTGCGGGGGTAGGAGAAAAACTGTTTTTT,CASSQGAGVGEKLFF
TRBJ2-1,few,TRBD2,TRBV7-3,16,TGTGCCAGCAGCCTTGCTAGCGGGAGTCAAATGTATGAGCAGTTCTTC,CASSLASGSQMYEQFF
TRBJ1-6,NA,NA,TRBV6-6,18,TGTGCCAGCAGTCGGGGGGACTCCTGGAGCTCCTATAATTCACCCCTCCACTTT,CASSRGDSWSSYNSPLHF
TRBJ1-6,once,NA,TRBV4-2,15,TGTGCCAGCAGCCAAAGCTTGGGGGGGGCAGCTACCCTCCACTTT,CASSQSLGGAATLHF
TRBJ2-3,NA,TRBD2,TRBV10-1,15,TGCGCCAGCAGACCCACTAGCGGGAGGGCCGATACGCAGTATTTT,CASRPTSGRADTQYF
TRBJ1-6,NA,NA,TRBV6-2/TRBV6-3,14,TGTGCCAGCAGGTACCAGGGCGGGAGATCACCCCTCCACTTT,CASRYQGGRSPLHF
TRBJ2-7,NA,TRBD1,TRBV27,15,TGTGCCAGCAGTCCCGGGACAGGGATTACCTACGAGCAGTACTTC,CASSPGTGITYEQYF
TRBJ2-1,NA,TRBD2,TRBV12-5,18,TGTGCTAGTGGTGTGGGTTTAGCGGGAGAAGTCTCCTACAATGAGCAGTTCTTC,CASGVGLAGEVSYNEQFF
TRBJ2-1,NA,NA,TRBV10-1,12,TGCGCCAGCAGTGACGGGTACGGGAGTCAGTTCTTC,CASSDGYGSQFF
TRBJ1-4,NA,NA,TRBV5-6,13,TGTGCCAGCCACGGTAGGGGATCCGAAAAACTGTTTTTT,CASHGRGSEKLFF
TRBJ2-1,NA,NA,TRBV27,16,TGTGCCAGCAGTAGATCTACAGGGAGCTCCTACAATGAGCAGTTCTTC,CASSRSTGSSYNEQFF
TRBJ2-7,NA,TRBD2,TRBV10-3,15,TGTGCCATCAGTGAGTCGCTAGCGGATTCCTACGAGCAGTACTTC,CAISESLADSYEQYF
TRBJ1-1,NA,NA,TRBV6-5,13,TGTGCCAGCAGTTCGCCGGGGAGAGCTGAAGCTTTCTTT,CASSSPGRAEAFF
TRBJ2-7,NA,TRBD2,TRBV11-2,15,TGTGCCAGCAGCTTAGGACTAGCCCTTGTTGGGGAGCAGTACTTC,CASSLGLALVGEQYF
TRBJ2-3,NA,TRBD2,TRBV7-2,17,TGTGCCAGCAGCTTAGGTCCGGCGGGAGTTACCACAGATACGCAGTATTTT,CASSLGPAGVTTDTQYF
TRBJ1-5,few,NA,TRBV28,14,TGTGCCAGCAGTTTAGATGGTGTTACACAGCCCCAGCATTTT,CASSLDGVTQPQHF
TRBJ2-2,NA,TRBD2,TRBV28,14,TGTGCCAGCAGTTTATCGGGGGGCACCGGGGAGCTGTTTTTT,CASSLSGGTGELFF
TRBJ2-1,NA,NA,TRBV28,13,TGTGCCAGCAGTGGGGGACGGGAGTTTCGGCAGTTCTTC,CASSGGREFRQFF
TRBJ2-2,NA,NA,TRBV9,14,TGTGCCAGCAGCGTCGGGACTCTGACCGGGGAGCTGTTTTTT,CASSVGTLTGELFF
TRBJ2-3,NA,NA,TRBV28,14,TGTGCCACCGTCCGGTGGTTTCGCTCAGATACGCAGTATTTT,CATVRWFRSDTQYF
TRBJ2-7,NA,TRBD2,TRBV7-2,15,TGTGCCAGCAGCTTCCGAGGACTAGCGGGAGGCGAGCAGTACTTC,CASSFRGLAGGEQYF
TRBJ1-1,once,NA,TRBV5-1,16,TGCGCCAGCAGCTTGGGAGGAGTCGGGGGGAACACTGAAGCTTTCTTT,CASSLGGVGGNTEAFF
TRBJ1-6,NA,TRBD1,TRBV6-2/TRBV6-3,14,TGTGCCAGCAGTCGCCAGGGGGCAGGTACACCCCTCCACTTT,CASSRQGAGTPLHF
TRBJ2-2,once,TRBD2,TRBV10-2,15,TGCGCCAGCAGGAGCGGGAGTGAGGTCGCCGGGGAGCTGTTTTTT,CASRSGSEVAGELFF
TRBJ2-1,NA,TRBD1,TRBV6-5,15,TGTGCCAGCAAAGTACAGGGGGCTCGATTCAATGAGCAGTTCTTC,CASKVQGARFNEQFF
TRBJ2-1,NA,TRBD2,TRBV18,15,TGTGCCAGCTCACCGACTGAGACTAGCGGTATGATGCAGTTCTTC,CASSPTETSGMMQFF
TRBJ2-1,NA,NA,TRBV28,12,TGTGCCAGCAGTTTATCCAGGTGGGAGCAGTTCTTC,CASSLSRWEQFF
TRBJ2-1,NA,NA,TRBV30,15,TGTGCCTGGAGCGTCGCAGGGACACCCTACAATGAGCAGTTCTTC,CAWSVAGTPYNEQFF
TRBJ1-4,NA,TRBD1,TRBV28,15,TGTGCCAGCAGTTTAGTGGGACAGGGTAATGAAAAACTGTTTTTT,CASSLVGQGNEKLFF
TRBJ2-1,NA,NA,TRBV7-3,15,TGTGCCAGCAGCCCCGGACACGGCGGGGCCTATGAGCAGTTCTTC,CASSPGHGGAYEQFF
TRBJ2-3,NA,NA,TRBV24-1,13,TGTGCCACCAGTGGCCCCGGTGAGGATACGCAGTATTTT,CATSGPGEDTQYF
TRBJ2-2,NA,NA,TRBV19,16,TGTGCCAGTAATTCTAGGGGGTTCTCGGGCACCGGGGAGCTGTTTTTT,CASNSRGFSGTGELFF
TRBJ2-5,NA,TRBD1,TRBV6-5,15,TGTGCCAGCAAGGGGACAGTCGGTTCTTTAGAGACCCAGTACTTC,CASKGTVGSLETQYF
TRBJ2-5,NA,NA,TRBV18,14,TGTGCCAGCTCACGGGCGGGGATTCAAGAGACCCAGTACTTC,CASSRAGIQETQYF
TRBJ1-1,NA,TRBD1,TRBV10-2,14,TGCGCCAGCAGCCGGACAGGGTTGAACACTGAAGCTTTCTTT,CASSRTGLNTEAFF
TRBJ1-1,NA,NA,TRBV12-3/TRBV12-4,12,TGTGCCACCACGGGGGAAGGCACTGAAGCTTTCTTT,CATTGEGTEAFF
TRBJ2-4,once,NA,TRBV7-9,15,TGTGCCAGCAGCACCCTGCCGGGAGCCAAAAACATTCAGTACTTC,CASSTLPGAKNIQYF
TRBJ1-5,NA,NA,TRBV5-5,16,TGTGCCAGCGGTCCGGGGGGAAGAGGTTGGGATCAGCCCCAGCATTTT,CASGPGGRGWDQPQHF
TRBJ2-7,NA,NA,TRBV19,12,TGTGCCAGTAATACAGGTAGCAGCGAGCAGTACTTC,CASNTGSSEQYF
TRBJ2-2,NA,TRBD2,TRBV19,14,TGTGCCAGTCGGGCGGGAGACCACACCGGGGAGCTGTTTTTT,CASRAGDHTGELFF
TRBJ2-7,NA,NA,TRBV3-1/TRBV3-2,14,TGTGCCAGCAGCCAAAGAGTAGCTGGCTACGAGCAGTACTTC,CASSQRVAGYEQYF
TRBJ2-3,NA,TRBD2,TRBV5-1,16,TGCGCCAGCAGCCCCGGACTAGCGGGAGGGGCGGATACGCAGTATTTT,CASSPGLAGGADTQYF
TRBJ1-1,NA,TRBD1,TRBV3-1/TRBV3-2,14,TGTGCCAGCAGACACACCGGACAGGGGATTGAAGCTTTCTTT,CASRHTGQGIEAFF
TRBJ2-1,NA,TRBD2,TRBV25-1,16,TGTGCCAGCAGTGAATATGGAGCGGGGGACTACAATGAGCAGTTCTTC,CASSEYGAGDYNEQFF